These 2 T cell receptor beta chains originate from one sample sequenced in a study of OX40 agonist ivuxolimab in advanced cancers. Some clones are missing from TCRdb's copy, which holds only in-frame ones; the method was immunoSEQ multiplex PCR. The sample records more than 70,000 clones, roughly nine tenths being singletons. The specimen comprised CD4+ or CD8+ T cells sorted from blood, sampled in a trial of the OX40 agonist ivuxolimab. The source is an adult with an advanced solid tumor such as melanoma, head and neck, liver or kidney cancer.

This chain connects TRBV7-9 to TRBJ2-1; D is possibly TRBD2 (6 bases). From germline, CDR1 is SEHNR and CDR2 FQNEAQ (reference sequence). V lost 5 bases and J lost 6, with 17 bases in between. This CDR3 is built from 15 residues. CDR3 sequence reads: CASSRYSGQLNEQFF. Written as DNA, the CDR3 is TGTGCCAGCAGCCGGTACAGCGGGCAGCTCAATGAGCAGTTCTTC.

This clone appeared a single time. V usage is TRBV6-6 and J usage is TRBJ1-1; no reliable D call. The CDR3 is 12 amino acids. V shed 5 bases and J shed 1 base, with 5 bases lying between them. Germline V gives CDR1 MNHNY, CDR2 SVGAGI (reference sequence). CDR3 in amino acids: CASSTPNTEAFF. The CDR3 DNA reads TGTGCCAGCAGTACACCGAACACTGAAGCTTTCTTT.